Sequencing of this TCR beta chain was carried out in a study of cytomegalovirus exposure and HLA in healthy donors. Losses at the gene ends were 0 bases for V and 3 bases for J; bases not matched to a gene: 8. The germline CDR1 and CDR2 sequences are LGHNA and YNFKEQ. The CDR3 sequence is 17 residues long. PCR involved 60 Vbeta and 13 Jbeta primers. Produced via immunoSEQ multiplex PCR; TCRdb's table is partial and in-frame only. Its clone listing holds approximately 42,000 clones. The receptor's source is a male donor in good health and CMV-seronegative. Sequenced sample: PBMCs. The chain recombines TRBV4-2 with TRBJ2-5; 9 bases fit TRBD2. In nucleotides, the CDR3 is TGTGCCAGCAGCCAAGATGGGGGAGTAGCGGGAGAAGAGACCCAGTACTTC. It specifies CASSQDGGVAGEETQYF.